Each of the 21 T cell receptor beta chains below was sequenced from the same sample in a study of cytomegalovirus exposure and HLA in healthy donors (dated by TCRdb to the late 2010s). The library was produced with the immunoSEQ multiplex PCR assay. For the multiplex PCR, a mixture combining 60 forward primers for TCR Vbeta segments and 13 reverse primers for TCR Jbeta segments was used. Sourced from immuneACCESS, this table was stored by TCRdb with only in-frame sequences that have V and J called. A share of the clones is absent; for the studies checked, an unresolved V gene accounts for under half, and the remainder has no known explanation. In all, the sample holds about 110,000 clones, and 55% to 75% of those were seen once. The biggest ten clones account for 8.2% of the sample. Sequencing was performed on PBMCs. The receptors were sampled from a woman aged 40 to 50 in good health and CMV-seropositive.

V is TRBV4-1 and J is TRBJ1-3; 8 bases agree with TRBD1. The CDR3 has 19 residues. V shed 5 bases and J 1 base; nucleotides not matched to a gene: 16. Germline V gives CDR1 MGHRA, CDR2 YSYEKL. DNA for the CDR3: TGCGCCAGCAGCACAGGAGGGGGATCCAGGGGGCGATCTGGAAACACCATATATTTT. It translates to CASSTGGGSRGRSGNTIYF.

The V call is TRBV4-3, the J call TRBJ2-3; 8 bases are shared with TRBD2. Germline V gene sequence: CDR1 LGHNA, CDR2 YSLEER. The CDR3 runs 16 residues. The ends lost 0 bases at V and 2 bases at J; junction bases unmatched: 4. The CDR3, as DNA: TGCGCCAGCAGCCAAGAACTAGCGGTTGACACAGATACGCAGTATTTT. Translated: CASSQELAVDTDTQYF.

The chain uses TRBV5-6 and TRBJ1-6; 7 bases fit TRBD1. This CDR3 spans 16 amino acids. Unmatched junction bases numbered 12, after V lost 3 bases and J lost 9 bases. Germline V CDR1 and CDR2: SGHDT, YYEEEE. CDR3 protein: CASSSPRQGIGSPLHF. Written as DNA, the CDR3 is TGTGCCAGCAGCTCCCCCAGACAGGGTATTGGTTCACCCCTCCACTTT.

The chain has TRBV7-7 and TRBJ2-1, with D perhaps TRBD2 (6 bases). The CDR3 extends over 17 amino acids. Germline V gene data show CDR1 as SSHAT and CDR2 as FNYEAQ (reference sequence). Trimming removed 5 bases from V and 0 bases from J, with 17 bases in between. The DNA of the CDR3 is TGTGCCAGCAGCCCGCAGACTAGTTTCAGCTCCTACAATGAGCAGTTCTTC. It codes for CASSPQTSFSSYNEQFF. Drawing the rest from reference TRBV7-7 and TRBJ2-1, the complete variable domain is GAGVSQSPRYKVTKRGQDVTLRCDPISSHATLYWYQQALGQGPEFLTYFNYEAQPDKSGLPSDRFSAERPEGSISTLTIQRTEQRDSAMYRCASSPQTSFSSYNEQFFGPGTRLTVL.

This chain uses TRBV10-3 with TRBJ1-2, with D tentatively TRBD1 (6 bases). V lost 3 bases, J lost 8 bases, and 19 bases lay in between. The length of the CDR3 is 15 residues. Germline V gene data show CDR1 as ENHRY and CDR2 as SYGVKD. CDR3 loop: CAISDGTQSPRGYTF. CDR3 DNA sequence: TGTGCCATCAGTGACGGGACACAATCTCCGAGGGGCTACACCTTC.

This chain links TRBV15 with TRBJ1-3; no reliable D call. Germline V CDR1 and CDR2: LNHNV, YYDKDF (reference sequence). The V gene lost 0 bases and the J gene lost 0 bases, with 9 bases spanning the gap. This CDR3 is 16 amino acids long. DNA for the CDR3: TGTGCCACCAGCAGAGATCCGTTCCCCTCTGGAAACACCATATATTTT. Amino acids: CATSRDPFPSGNTIYF.

J is TRBJ1-5 and V is TRBV2, with D possibly matching TRBD1 (5 bases). The CDR3 covers 19 residues. Germline loops: CDR1 SNHLY, CDR2 FYNNEI. V gave up 2 bases and J gave up 0 bases, with 20 bases separating them. CDR3 in amino acids: CASSETGGISTNSNQPQHF. The DNA for the CDR3 is TGTGCCAGCAGTGAAACGGGGGGGATCTCAACGAATAGCAATCAGCCCCAGCATTTT.

This chain uses TRBV7-8 with TRBJ1-1, with 8 bases fitting TRBD1. Germline V gives CDR1 SGHVS, CDR2 FQNEAQ. This CDR3 region has 14 residues. V lost 5 bases to trimming and J lost 4 bases; unmatched junction nucleotides: 6. The CDR3 sequence is CASSTLTGGTEAFF. The CDR3, as DNA: TGTGCCAGCAGCACCCTCACAGGGGGCACTGAAGCTTTCTTT.

The chain employs TRBV19 and TRBJ2-7; perhaps TRBD1 as D (6 bases). The CDR3 loop spans 14 amino acids. Germline CDR1 LNHDA, CDR2 SQIVND (reference sequence). Deletions cut 8 bases from V and 4 bases from J, with 18 bases between. The CDR3 region is CASSPGAGAYEQYF. In DNA form, the CDR3 reads TGTGCCAGTTCTCCAGGGGCAGGGGCGTACGAGCAGTACTTC. The full variable domain, completed using reference TRBV19 and TRBJ2-7, is DGGITQSPKYLFRKEGQNVTLSCEQNLNHDAMYWYRQDPGQGLRLIYYSQIVNDFQKGDIAEGYSVSREKKESFPLTVTSAQKNPTAFYLCASSPGAGAYEQYFGPGTRLTVT.

The chain uses TRBV4-1 and TRBJ2-7, with 7 bases fitting TRBD1. This CDR3 has 15 amino acids. V was clipped by 5 bases and J by 0 bases; unmatched bases: 7. Germline V gives CDR1 MGHRA, CDR2 YSYEKL. The CDR3, as DNA: TGCGCCAGCAGCATAGGACAGGCTTACTCCTACGAGCAGTACTTC. It encodes CASSIGQAYSYEQYF.

The V gene is TRBV11-1, the J gene TRBJ1-2, with D tentatively TRBD1 (6 bases). The CDR3 has 15 amino acids. Germline V gene sequence: CDR1 SGHAT, CDR2 FQDESV (reference sequence). The V and J ends lost 5 bases and 5 bases respectively, with 18 bases between them. The CDR3 DNA reads as TGTGCCAGCAGCCCGAAAACAGGGATCTCATATGGCTACACCTTC. This translates into CASSPKTGISYGYTF.

The rearrangement joins TRBV2 to TRBJ1-2; D remains unclear. V was cut by 10 bases and J by 0 bases, with 18 bases left in between. From germline, CDR1 is SNHLY and CDR2 FYNNEI. The CDR3 length is 15 residues. CDR3 loop: CATPKGREPNYGYTF. In DNA form, the CDR3 reads TGTGCCACTCCCAAGGGAAGGGAGCCTAACTATGGCTACACCTTC.

This clone was recorded a few times. CDR3 sequence: CASSSRLVPDTQYF. CDR3 nucleotide sequence: TGTGCCAGCAGCTCGCGACTAGTGCCAGATACGCAGTATTTT. The chain links TRBV11-3 to TRBJ2-3; D possibly corresponds to TRBD2 (6 bases). The CDR3 is 14 residues long. The V gene's germline CDR1 is SGHNT and CDR2 YENEEA. Trimming took off 4 bases at V and 4 bases at J, with 12 bases between the two ends.

V gene TRBV5-1 combines with J gene TRBJ1-2; possibly TRBD1 for D (5 bases). This CDR3 comprises 13 residues. The V end lost 4 bases, the J end lost 4 bases, and 11 bases lay between the germline ends. CDR1 SGHRS and CDR2 YFSETQ come from the germline V gene. The CDR3 nucleotides read TGCGCCAGCAGCGACAGCCGGACCTATGGCTACACCTTC. Residues: CASSDSRTYGYTF.

This clone was counted between two and nine times. The sample holds other DNA sequences that translate to the same CDR3. This chain joins TRBV4-3 and TRBJ1-2; 9 nucleotides line up with TRBD1. This CDR3 has 16 residues. V shed 0 bases, J shed 2 bases, and the junction held 4 bases outside the gene matches. Germline V gene data show CDR1 as LGHNA and CDR2 as YSLEER. DNA for the CDR3: TGCGCCAGCAGCCAAGATCATACAGGGGGCAACTATGGCTACACCTTC. This translates into CASSQDHTGGNYGYTF.

The chain links TRBV7-9 to TRBJ2-3; possibly TRBD1 for D (5 bases). The ends were cut back, 1 base at V and 3 bases at J, with 11 bases in the middle. The CDR3 covers 15 residues. The V gene's germline CDR1 is SEHNR and CDR2 FQNEAQ (reference sequence). For the CDR3, the DNA is TGTGCCAGCAGCTTAGATGGGGCGCGGACAGATACGCAGTATTTT. This codes for CASSLDGARTDTQYF.

The rearrangement joins TRBV18 to TRBJ1-1, with no clear D. The CDR3 is 14 residues long. Per germline, CDR1 KGHSH and CDR2 LQKENI. V dropped 0 bases and J dropped 4 bases, with 9 bases sitting between them. The chain's CDR3 is CASSPPASGTEAFF. The CDR3 DNA reads as TGTGCCAGCTCACCACCCGCCAGTGGCACTGAAGCTTTCTTT.

This sequence joins TRBV27 and TRBJ2-7; TRBD1 matches 9 bases. The ends lost 4 bases at V and 5 bases at J; junction bases unmatched: 6. In germline, CDR1 is MNHEY, CDR2 SMNVEV (reference sequence). CDR3 size: 14 residues. CDR3 sequence reads: CASSSYRGRHEQYF. The DNA of the CDR3 is TGTGCCAGCAGTTCATACAGGGGGCGACACGAGCAGTACTTC.

The chain is built from TRBV4-1 and TRBJ2-5; 8 bases are a match to TRBD1. The CDR3 extends over 14 amino acids. V gave up 0 bases and J gave up 7 bases; unmatched junction bases: 4. Per germline, CDR1 MGHRA and CDR2 YSYEKL. The DNA for the CDR3 is TGCGCCAGCAGCCAAGAAGACAGGGGTGGGACCCAGTACTTC. This gives the protein CASSQEDRGGTQYF.

The genes are TRBV5-1 and TRBJ2-7; D is perhaps TRBD2 (5 bases). The germline V gene has CDR1 SGHRS and CDR2 YFSETQ. The CDR3 consists of 15 residues. The V end was cut by 0 bases, the J end by 0 bases, with 10 bases between. The CDR3, as DNA: TGCGCCAGCAGCTTGGTGTCGGGAAGCTCCTACGAGCAGTACTTC. It encodes CASSLVSGSSYEQYF. The variable domain in full, with the rest retrieved from reference TRBV5-1 and TRBJ2-7, is KAGVTQTPRYLIKTRGQQVTLSCSPISGHRSVSWYQQTPGQGLQFLFEYFSETQRNKGNFPGRFSGRQFSNSRSEMNVSTLELGDSALYLCASSLVSGSSYEQYFGPGTRLTVT.

The rearrangement joins TRBV7-9 to TRBJ1-1, with D unclear. Trimming took off 8 bases at V and 4 bases at J, with 14 bases between the two ends. Per the germline V gene, CDR1 is SEHNR and CDR2 is FQNEAQ (reference sequence). This CDR3 comprises 13 residues. CDR3: CASAGAIGTEAFF. DNA for the CDR3: TGTGCCAGCGCGGGAGCTATTGGCACTGAAGCTTTCTTT.